This passage covers 5 T cell receptor beta chains from one sample sequenced in a study of cytomegalovirus exposure and HLA in healthy donors. The PCR had 60 Vbeta and 13 Jbeta primers. Produced via immunoSEQ multiplex PCR; TCRdb's table is partial and in-frame only. The sample yields about 130,000 clones, approximately 61% seen once. The specimen was PBMCs. The receptors derive from a woman between 35 and 50 years old in good health and CMV-seronegative.

This clone was counted between two and nine times. This sequence joins TRBV9 and TRBJ2-7, with D unclear. With 3 bases removed from V and 1 base from J, the gap between germline ends came to 2 bases. The CDR3 has 11 residues. CDR1 SGDLS and CDR2 YYNGEE come from the germline V gene. The CDR3 DNA is TGTGCCAGCAGCGCTTCCTACGAGCAGTACTTC. This gives the protein CASSASYEQYF.

The chain carries TRBV5-1 and TRBJ1-1; D remains unclear. CDR3 length: 12 residues. Germline V CDR1 and CDR2: SGHRS, YFSETQ. V lost 1 base, J lost 11 bases, and 12 bases lay in between. The CDR3 spells CASSLLSGRAFF. Here the CDR3 DNA reads TGCGCCAGCAGCTTGCTCTCGGGGAGGGCTTTCTTT.

The CDR3 DNA reads TGCAGCGGGGGAGACAGGGGGACCTATGGCTACACCTTC. Translation: CSGGDRGTYGYTF. V usage is TRBV29-1 and J usage is TRBJ1-2, with 9 bases aligning to TRBD1. CDR3 length equals 13 residues. J was trimmed by 4 bases and V by 7 bases; bases with no gene match: 7. Germline V gene data show CDR1 as SQVTM and CDR2 as ANQGSEA.

The table lists this clone with a count of one. The chain's CDR3 is CASSQDPLAGGSTQYF. The CDR3 nucleotides are TGTGCCAGCAGCCAAGATCCCCTAGCGGGGGGCTCGACCCAGTACTTC. This sequence joins TRBV4-2 and TRBJ2-5, with 11 bases lining up with TRBD2. This CDR3 has 16 amino acids. Trimming removed 0 bases from V and 7 bases from J; junction bases left unmatched: 7. Germline CDR1 reads LGHNA; CDR2 reads YNFKEQ.

The rearrangement joins TRBV29-1 to TRBJ2-2, with D possibly being TRBD1 (5 bases). The V end was cut by 6 bases, the J end by 0 bases, with 11 bases between. Germline V CDR1 and CDR2: SQVTM, ANQGSEA. CDR3 length: 14 residues. DNA of the CDR3: TGCAGCGTCCAGACAGTGGCGAACACCGGGGAGCTGTTTTTT. As protein: CSVQTVANTGELFF.